The 11 T cell receptor beta chains listed next were all sequenced from one sample in a study of radiotherapy plus CTLA-4 blockade in lung cancer (dated by TCRdb to 2016 to 2018). Libraries were prepared through the immunoSEQ multiplex PCR assay. TCRdb retrieved this table from immuneACCESS and kept in-frame rearrangements only. Not all clones are present; in checked studies, unresolved V genes account for under half, and no reason is known for the remainder. This sample comprises approximately 28,000 clones, roughly three quarters of them detected only once. Approximately 25% of the sample lies in the top ten. The input for sequencing was peripheral blood, taken from a patient treated with radiotherapy plus ipilimumab. Receptor source: a human donor with non-small cell lung cancer that progressed on radiotherapy plus ipilimumab.

The J gene is TRBJ2-3, the V gene TRBV5-1; 11 nucleotides line up with TRBD2. CDR3 size: 17 residues. V gave up 3 bases and J gave up 4 bases; unmatched junction bases: 10. Germline CDR1 SGHRS, CDR2 YFSETQ. In DNA, the CDR3 is TGCGCCAGCAGCTCGGGGACTAGCGGTTACATGGCAGATACGCAGTATTTT. Amino acid sequence: CASSSGTSGYMADTQYF.

The chain links TRBV6-5 to TRBJ2-2; D call uncertain. V was shortened by 6 bases and J by 7 bases, with 9 bases between the two germline ends. Looked up from germline, CDR1 is MNHEY and CDR2 is SVGAGI. The CDR3 extends over 12 amino acids. The CDR3 reads CASSLRFGELFF. The CDR3 nucleotides are TGTGCCAGCAGCCTCAGATTCGGGGAGCTGTTTTTT.

V and J are TRBV7-8 and TRBJ2-5, with 9 bases fitting TRBD1. The length of the CDR3 is 15 residues. V dropped 6 bases and J dropped 0; count of bases not matched to a gene: 5. CDR1 is SGHVS and CDR2 is FQNEAQ in the germline V gene. In nucleotides, the CDR3 is TGTGCCAGCAGGCTGGGACAGGGTAACCAAGAGACCCAGTACTTC. Its translation: CASRLGQGNQETQYF.

The chain employs TRBV28 and TRBJ2-2; tentatively, D is TRBD1 (5 bases). The CDR3 has 17 amino acids. Germline CDR1 is MDHEN and CDR2 is SYDVKM. Deletions cut 8 bases from V and 1 base from J, with 20 bases between. The CDR3 nucleotides read TGTGCCAGCTTGTGGACATCCCAGAATGTGAACACCGGGGAGCTGTTTTTT. Protein product: CASLWTSQNVNTGELFF.

The genes are TRBV29-1 and TRBJ1-1, with D maybe TRBD1 (5 bases). V was pared by 6 bases and J by 3 bases, with 11 bases between. The CDR3 sequence is 12 residues long. Germline CDR1 and CDR2: SQVTM and ANQGSEA. CDR3 bases: TGCAGCGTGTGGGACGGGGACACTGAAGCTTTCTTT. It codes for CSVWDGDTEAFF.

The genes are TRBV19 and TRBJ2-1; 9 nucleotides align to TRBD2. The length of the CDR3 is 13 residues. V was clipped by 5 bases and J by 5 bases; unmatched bases: 1. Germline V gene lookup returns CDR1 LNHDA and CDR2 SQIVND (reference sequence). This CDR3 is CASSPSGDNEQFF. CDR3 DNA: TGTGCCAGTAGTCCTAGCGGGGACAATGAGCAGTTCTTC.

The gene calls are TRBV6-1 and TRBJ2-7, with TRBD2 identical over 7 bases. CDR3 length: 14 amino acids. Looked up from germline, CDR1 is MNHNS and CDR2 is SASEGT. Trimming cost V 5 bases and J 0 bases; bases outside gene matches: 4. The CDR3 bases are TGTGCCAGCAGTTTTACTAGCGACTCCTACGAGCAGTACTTC. Translating it yields CASSFTSDSYEQYF.

The V gene is TRBV15, the J gene TRBJ2-7; D gene uncertain. Trimming pared 0 bases from V and 4 bases from J, leaving 7 bases between. CDR1 and CDR2 from the germline V gene are LNHNV and YYDKDF (reference sequence). CDR3 length equals 13 residues. The CDR3 region is CATSRDSLYEQYF. The CDR3 bases are TGTGCCACCAGCAGAGATTCCCTTTACGAGCAGTACTTC.

The chain employs TRBV28 and TRBJ2-5; D gene ambiguous. Trimming left V 5 bases short and J 1 base short, with 5 bases between. Germline V gene lookup returns CDR1 MDHEN and CDR2 SYDVKM. The CDR3 has 12 residues. The CDR3 region has the DNA TGTGCCAGCAGTCCCCGCCAAGAGACCCAGTACTTC. As protein: CASSPRQETQYF.

This clone has just one count. The chain carries TRBV7-9 and TRBJ2-6; no clear D. This CDR3 has 15 amino acids. The V end lost 2 bases, the J end lost 4 bases, and 9 bases lay between the germline ends. Germline CDR1 SEHNR, CDR2 FQNEAQ (reference sequence). The CDR3, as DNA: TGTGCCAGCAGCTTATCGCCCGCCGGGGCCAACGTCCTGACTTTC. Translating it yields CASSLSPAGANVLTF.

This sequence joins TRBV28 and TRBJ1-5, with D possibly TRBD1 on 5 matching bases. Deletions cut 2 bases from V and 2 bases from J, with 16 bases between. CDR3 length: 17 amino acids. Germline lookup yields CDR1 MDHEN and CDR2 SYDVKM. The CDR3 here is CASSLPLSGGGNQPQHF. The CDR3 nucleotides are TGTGCCAGCAGTTTACCCTTATCTGGGGGGGGCAATCAGCCCCAGCATTTT.